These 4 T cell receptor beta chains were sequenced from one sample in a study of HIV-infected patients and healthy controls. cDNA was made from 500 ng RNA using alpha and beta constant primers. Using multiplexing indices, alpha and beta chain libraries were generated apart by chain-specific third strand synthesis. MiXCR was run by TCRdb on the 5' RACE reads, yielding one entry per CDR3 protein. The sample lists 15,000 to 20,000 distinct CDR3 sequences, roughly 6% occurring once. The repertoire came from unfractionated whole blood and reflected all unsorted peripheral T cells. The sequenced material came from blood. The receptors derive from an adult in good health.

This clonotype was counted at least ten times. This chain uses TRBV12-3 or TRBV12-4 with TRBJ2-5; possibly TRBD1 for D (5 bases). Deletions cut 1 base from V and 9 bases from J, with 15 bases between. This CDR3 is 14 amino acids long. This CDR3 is CASSLGSRASAQYF. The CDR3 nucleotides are TGTGCCAGCAGTTTAGGGTCCAGGGCGTCGGCCCAGTACTTC.

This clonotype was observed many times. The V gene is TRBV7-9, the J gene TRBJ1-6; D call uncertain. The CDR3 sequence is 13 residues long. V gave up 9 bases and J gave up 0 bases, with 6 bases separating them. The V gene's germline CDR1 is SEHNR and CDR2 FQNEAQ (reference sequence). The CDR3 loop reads CASGGSYNSPLHF. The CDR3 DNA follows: TGTGCCAGTGGTGGCTCCTATAATTCACCCCTCCACTTT. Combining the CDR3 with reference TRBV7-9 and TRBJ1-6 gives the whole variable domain DTGVSQNPRHKITKRGQNVTFRCDPISEHNRLYWYRQTLGQGPEFLTYFQNEAQLEKSRLLSDRFSAERPKGSFSTLEIQRTEQGDSAMYLCASGGSYNSPLHFGNGTRLTVT.

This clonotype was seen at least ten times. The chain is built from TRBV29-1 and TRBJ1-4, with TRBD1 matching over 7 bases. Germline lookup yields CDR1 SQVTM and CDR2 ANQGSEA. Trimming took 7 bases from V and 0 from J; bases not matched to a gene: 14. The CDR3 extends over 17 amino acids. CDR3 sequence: CSAIVSGTAATNEKLFF. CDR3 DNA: TGCAGCGCGATCGTGTCCGGGACAGCAGCAACTAATGAAAAACTGTTTTTT.

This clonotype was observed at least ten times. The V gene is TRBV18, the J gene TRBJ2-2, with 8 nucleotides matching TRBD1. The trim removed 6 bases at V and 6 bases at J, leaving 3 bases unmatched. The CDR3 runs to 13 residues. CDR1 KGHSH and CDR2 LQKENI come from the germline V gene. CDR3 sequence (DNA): TGTGCCAGCTCTGGACAGGGAGCCGGGGAGCTGTTTTTT. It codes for CASSGQGAGELFF.